This passage covers 21 T cell receptor beta chains from one sample sequenced in a study of beta chain features in type 1 diabetes. Points from the study as a whole: Researchers report that Type 1 diabetes patients had moderately but significantly shorter TCRB CDR3s across all four CD4+ subsets.

No cognate antigen is known for these TCRs. Investigators reverse transcribed all isolated RNA, so they sequenced expressed TCRB transcripts. This table comes from immunoSEQ multiplex PCR, and its TCRdb copy is limited to in-frame clones, with some not included. The table records about 160,000 clones, roughly 7.1% of them present only once. Sequenced sample: central memory CD4+ T cells from blood. The receptor set was obtained from a woman in her 40s with type 1 diabetes.

This clone was recorded a few times. V gene TRBV29-1 combines with J gene TRBJ1-2, with 11 bases aligning to TRBD1. The germline V gene encodes CDR1 SQVTM and CDR2 ANQGSEA. This CDR3 has 13 residues. The junction had 3 bases not matched to a gene; V was cut back by 3 bases and J by 6 bases. CDR3 sequence reads: CSVEDRGPNGYTF. The CDR3 bases are TGCAGCGTTGAGGACAGGGGGCCCAATGGCTACACCTTC. The entire variable domain, with the rest obtained from reference TRBV29-1 and TRBJ1-2, is as follows: SAVISQKPSRDICQRGTSLTIQCQVDSQVTMMFWYRQQPGQSLTLIATANQGSEATYESGFVIDKFPISRPNLTFSTLTVSNMSPEDSSIYLCSVEDRGPNGYTFGSGTRLTVV.

The chain has TRBV2 and TRBJ1-5; D is undetermined. Germline V gene sequence: CDR1 SNHLY, CDR2 FYNNEI. Deletions cut 5 bases from V and 4 bases from J, with 15 bases between. This CDR3 has 15 amino acids. CDR3 protein: CASSPNSGGNQPQHF. CDR3 bases: TGTGCCAGCAGTCCAAATTCGGGAGGAAATCAGCCCCAGCATTTT. Looking up the rest from reference TRBV2 and TRBJ1-5 gives the full variable domain: EPEVTQTPSHQVTQMGQEVILRCVPISNHLYFYWYRQILGQKVEFLVSFYNNEISEKSEIFDDQFSVERPDGSNFTLKIRSTKLEDSAMYFCASSPNSGGNQPQHFGDGTRLSIL.

The chain couples TRBV11-2 to TRBJ2-1; the match to TRBD1 covers 9 bases. This CDR3 comprises 16 residues. V trimming: 2 bases; J trimming: 5 bases; junction bases outside the gene matches: 7. Germline CDR1 reads SGHAT; CDR2 reads FQNNGV. For the CDR3, the DNA is TGTGCCAGCAGCTTACTCCGGGACAGGGCCAACAATGAGCAGTTCTTC. Its protein product is CASSLLRDRANNEQFF.

In this sample, this clone turned up many times. The chain combines TRBV29-1 with TRBJ1-4; perhaps TRBD1 as D (5 bases). CDR3 length: 12 amino acids. Germline V lookup: CDR1 SQVTM, CDR2 ANQGSEA. Deletions cut 5 bases from V and 4 bases from J, with 8 bases between. CDR3 coding DNA: TGCAGCGTTTCCAGGGATAATGAAAAACTGTTTTTT. Translated: CSVSRDNEKLFF.

The rearrangement joins TRBV5-1 to TRBJ1-1, with 9 bases that match TRBD1. The junction had 9 bases not matched to a gene; V was cut back by 4 bases and J by 5 bases. CDR1 is SGHRS, CDR2 YFSETQ, per germline. CDR3 size: 15 residues. CDR3 in amino acids: CASSLRQGDATEAFF. DNA for the CDR3: TGCGCCAGCAGCCTCAGACAGGGGGACGCGACTGAAGCTTTCTTT.

This clone was recorded a few times. The genes are TRBV28 and TRBJ2-1; 11 bases are a match to TRBD1. The CDR3 totals 16 residues. Germline CDR1 MDHEN, CDR2 SYDVKM. With 5 bases clipped from V and 6 bases from J, the junction kept 9 bases outside the gene matches. CDR3 sequence (DNA): TGTGCCAGCAGTCCGTCCGGGACAGGGGGTTTCAATGAGCAGTTCTTC. Protein: CASSPSGTGGFNEQFF. Filled out from reference TRBV28 and TRBJ2-1, the complete variable domain reads DVKVTQSSRYLVKRTGEKVFLECVQDMDHENMFWYRQDPGLGLRLIYFSYDVKMKEKGDIPEGYSVSREKKERFSLILESASTNQTSMYLCASSPSGTGGFNEQFFGPGTRLTVL.

The J gene is TRBJ1-1, the V gene TRBV7-9; the D is unclear. There are 13 residues in the CDR3. Germline CDR1 SEHNR, CDR2 FQNEAQ (reference sequence). Trimming pared 5 bases from V and 1 base from J, leaving 8 bases between. The CDR3 loop reads CASSNRENTEAFF. CDR3 sequence (DNA): TGTGCCAGCAGCAACCGGGAGAACACTGAAGCTTTCTTT.

This clone came up a few times. The chain employs TRBV5-4 and TRBJ2-5; TRBD2 matches 9 bases. Germline CDR1 and CDR2: SGHNT and YYREEE (reference sequence). This CDR3 is built from 16 residues. V dropped 0 bases and J dropped 0; count of bases not matched to a gene: 3. CDR3 in amino acids: CASSLGLAANQETQYF. In nucleotides, the CDR3 is TGTGCCAGCAGCTTGGGACTAGCGGCAAACCAAGAGACCCAGTACTTC.

A few counts support this clone. The chain recombines TRBV11-3 with TRBJ1-1; D unclear. V was shortened by 5 bases and J by 0 bases, with 13 bases between the two germline ends. The CDR3 covers 15 residues. Germline lookup yields CDR1 SGHNT and CDR2 YENEEA. CDR3 sequence (DNA): TGTGCCAGCAGCCAAGGGAGATCCTTGAACACTGAAGCTTTCTTT. This sequence encodes CASSQGRSLNTEAFF.

As for this clone: Mismatch with germline at one junction end may stem from a read error. The chain carries TRBV7-7 and TRBJ1-3; maybe TRBD1 (6 bases). The CDR3 has 13 amino acids. Germline V gives CDR1 SSHAT, CDR2 FNYEAQ (reference sequence). The CDR3 DNA reads as TGTGCTAGCAGCGCAGGGGTTGGAAACACCATATATTTT. Translating it yields CASSAGVGNTIYF.

This chain uses TRBV18 with TRBJ2-6, with TRBD1 matching over 7 bases. The length of the CDR3 is 17 residues. CDR1 and CDR2 from the germline V gene are KGHSH and LQKENI. V gave up 0 bases and J gave up 2 bases; unmatched junction bases: 4. In DNA form, the CDR3 reads TGTGCCAGCTCACCACCGACAGGGCGTCCTGGGGCCAACGTCCTGACTTTC. Its protein is CASSPPTGRPGANVLTF.

The chain couples TRBV14 to TRBJ2-1; 10 nucleotides line up with TRBD2. Unmatched junction bases numbered 10, after V lost 7 bases and J lost 7 bases. Per germline, CDR1 SGHDN and CDR2 FVKESK. There are 15 residues in the CDR3. CDR3 DNA sequence: TGTGCCAGCAATACTCCTAGCGGGAGCCGAAATGAGCAGTTCTTC. Its protein product is CASNTPSGSRNEQFF.

This clone has more than one count but fewer than ten. CDR3 residues: CASSDRGEGTEAFF. In DNA, the CDR3 is TGTGCCAGCTCAGACAGGGGTGAGGGCACTGAAGCTTTCTTT. This sequence joins TRBV18 and TRBJ1-1, with 8 nucleotides matching TRBD1. Germline V gene lookup returns CDR1 KGHSH and CDR2 LQKENI. J lost 4 bases, V lost 5 bases, and 6 bases had no gene match. CDR3 length: 14 residues.

This clone was seen a few times. The chain employs TRBV4-1 and TRBJ1-2, with 9 bases fitting TRBD1. Germline assignment: CDR1 MGHRA and CDR2 YSYEKL. The CDR3 length is 16 residues. The trim removed 5 bases at V and 4 bases at J, leaving 11 bases unmatched. CDR3 loop: CASSTPLGQGSYGYTF. The CDR3 DNA is TGCGCCAGCAGCACACCCCTTGGACAGGGGTCCTATGGCTACACCTTC.

The chain uses TRBV6-6 and TRBJ2-1; 10 bases are shared with TRBD1. CDR1 is MNHNY and CDR2 is SVGAGI in the germline V gene (reference sequence). The junction had 9 bases not matched to a gene; V was cut back by 7 bases and J by 9 bases. This CDR3 contains 14 residues. The CDR3 is CASTPAGDRGEQFF. Here the CDR3 DNA reads TGTGCCAGCACCCCCGCGGGGGACAGGGGTGAGCAGTTCTTC.

The chain employs TRBV7-2 and TRBJ1-4; no definite D call. CDR3 size: 14 residues. V lost 3 bases to trimming and J lost 8 bases, with 13 bases between them. CDR1 SGHTA and CDR2 FQGNSA come from the germline V gene. The CDR3 is CASSLGQEGEKLFF. CDR3 DNA: TGTGCCAGCAGCTTGGGTCAGGAAGGAGAAAAACTGTTTTTT.

J is TRBJ2-3 and V is TRBV6-5, with D maybe TRBD1 (5 bases). The CDR3 consists of 12 residues. Trimming took 5 bases from V and 9 from J, leaving 12 bases between them. CDR1 is MNHEY, CDR2 SVGAGI, per germline. Here the CDR3 reads CASSPQGRTQYF. CDR3 nucleotides: TGTGCCAGCAGTCCCCAGGGTCGGACGCAGTATTTT.

This clone has a count of ten or more. The chain joins TRBV19 to TRBJ2-7, with 9 bases that match TRBD1. Germline trimming cut 9 bases from V and 3 bases from J; bases unmatched to any gene: 3. CDR3 size: 12 residues. Per germline, CDR1 LNHDA and CDR2 SQIVND (reference sequence). The CDR3 sequence is CASSGQGYEQYF. The DNA of the CDR3 is TGTGCCAGCTCGGGACAGGGCTACGAGCAGTACTTC. The full variable domain, completed using reference TRBV19 and TRBJ2-7, is DGGITQSPKYLFRKEGQNVTLSCEQNLNHDAMYWYRQDPGQGLRLIYYSQIVNDFQKGDIAEGYSVSREKKESFPLTVTSAQKNPTAFYLCASSGQGYEQYFGPGTRLTVT.

This clone has a count of ten or more. V gene TRBV7-8 combines with J gene TRBJ2-6; 11 nucleotides match TRBD1. V lost 4 bases to trimming and J lost 3 bases; unmatched junction nucleotides: 8. Per the germline V gene, CDR1 is SGHVS and CDR2 is FQNEAQ. The CDR3 totals 18 residues. The CDR3 DNA follows: TGTGCCAGCAGCTCCTGGACAGGGGGCGAAGGTGGGGCCAACGTCCTGACTTTC. It translates to CASSSWTGGEGGANVLTF. The full variable domain, in which reference TRBV7-8 and TRBJ2-6 provide the parts outside the CDR3, is GAGVSQSPRYKVAKRGQDVALRCDPISGHVSLFWYQQALGQGPEFLTYFQNEAQLDKSGLPSDRFFAERPEGSVSTLKIQRTQQEDSAVYLCASSSWTGGEGGANVLTFGAGSRLTVL.

The rearrangement links TRBV4-1 to TRBJ2-3, with 9 nucleotides matching TRBD2. The CDR3 sequence is 17 residues long. The ends lost 4 bases at V and 4 bases at J; junction bases unmatched: 12. Germline V lookup: CDR1 MGHRA, CDR2 YSYEKL. The CDR3 DNA follows: TGCGCCAGCAGCCCAAGCCCTAGCGGGATCAATGCAGATACGCAGTATTTT. Encoded protein: CASSPSPSGINADTQYF.

This clone was counted only a few times. The rearrangement uses TRBV15 and TRBJ2-7; 7 bases fit TRBD1. The CDR3 spans 15 residues. Germline values: CDR1 LNHNV, CDR2 YYDKDF (reference sequence). The V and J ends lost 0 bases and 6 bases, in that order; junction bases with no gene match: 8. This CDR3 reads CATSRESGGLTEQYF. CDR3 bases: TGTGCCACCAGCAGAGAGTCAGGGGGTTTAACCGAGCAGTACTTC.